A selection of T cell receptor beta chains follows, all from one sample in a study of blood T cell repertoires in COVID-19. The table came from immunoSEQ multiplex PCR; TCRdb's copy has only in-frame clones and leaves some out. The data show 300,000 to 400,000 clones, approximately 90% seen once. Sequencing was done on a sample of peripheral blood. The receptors originated from a woman aged 18-35 years who had recovered from COVID-19. CDR3s include the opening cysteine and the closing phenylalanine or tryptophan. The order of the fields is D gene, V gene, CDR3 length, clone size, J gene, CDR3 protein, CDR3 DNA. The D gene is left open where the match is weak. The size of a clone is reported for some rows only, either as once, few or many, or as a class for expanded clones.

d_gene: TRBD2
v_gene: TRBV7-7
len: 16
abundance: .
j_gene: TRBJ2-5
CDR3aa: CASSPVAGGTQETQYF
CDR3nt: TGTGCCAGCAGCCCAGTAGCGGGAGGGACCCAAGAGACCCAGTACTTC

d_gene: .
v_gene: TRBV19
len: 14
abundance: once
j_gene: TRBJ2-3
CDR3aa: CASSRGLVTDTQYF
CDR3nt: TGTGCCAGTAGTCGAGGGTTGGTCACAGATACGCAGTATTTT

d_gene: .
v_gene: TRBV12-5
len: 12
abundance: .
j_gene: TRBJ1-4
CDR3aa: CASGPHWEGLFF
CDR3nt: TGTGCTAGTGGTCCCCATTGGGAGGGACTGTTTTTT

d_gene: .
v_gene: TRBV7-2
len: 19
abundance: .
j_gene: TRBJ2-1
CDR3aa: CASSLNPSLPGSSYNEQFF
CDR3nt: TGTGCCAGCAGCTTAAACCCCTCCCTGCCAGGGTCGTCCTACAATGAGCAGTTCTTC

d_gene: TRBD1
v_gene: TRBV6-2/TRBV6-3
len: 14
abundance: .
j_gene: TRBJ2-1
CDR3aa: CASSKMGQVNEQFF
CDR3nt: TGTGCCAGCAGTAAAATGGGACAGGTCAATGAGCAGTTCTTC

d_gene: TRBD1
v_gene: TRBV30
len: 15
abundance: .
j_gene: TRBJ1-5
CDR3aa: CAYQVGTGYNQPQHF
CDR3nt: TGTGCCTACCAAGTGGGGACAGGGTATAATCAGCCCCAGCATTTT

d_gene: .
v_gene: TRBV4-2
len: 17
abundance: .
j_gene: TRBJ2-5
CDR3aa: CASSPTGSFFLGETQYF
CDR3nt: TGTGCCAGCAGCCCGACGGGGAGTTTTTTCCTTGGGGAGACCCAGTACTTC

d_gene: .
v_gene: TRBV11-2
len: 15
abundance: .
j_gene: TRBJ1-3
CDR3aa: CASSSGLSSGNTIYF
CDR3nt: TGTGCCAGCAGCTCGGGACTCTCCTCTGGAAACACCATATATTTT

d_gene: TRBD2
v_gene: TRBV11-2
len: 16
abundance: .
j_gene: TRBJ2-3
CDR3aa: CASSLAGGGRTDTQYF
CDR3nt: TGTGCCAGCAGCTTAGCCGGTGGCGGGAGAACAGATACGCAGTATTTT

d_gene: TRBD1
v_gene: TRBV5-1
len: 14
abundance: .
j_gene: TRBJ2-3
CDR3aa: CASSRGQGGDTQYF
CDR3nt: TGCGCCAGCAGCCGGGGACAGGGCGGAGATACGCAGTATTTT

d_gene: TRBD1
v_gene: TRBV10-3
len: 17
abundance: .
j_gene: TRBJ2-1
CDR3aa: CAISRLTSGTAYNEQFF
CDR3nt: TGTGCCATCAGTAGATTAACCTCCGGGACAGCGTACAATGAGCAGTTCTTC

d_gene: TRBD1
v_gene: TRBV6-5
len: 14
abundance: .
j_gene: TRBJ1-1
CDR3aa: CASRTGTGVTEAFF
CDR3nt: TGTGCCAGCAGAACCGGGACAGGGGTGACTGAAGCTTTCTTT

d_gene: .
v_gene: TRBV12-2
len: 18
abundance: .
j_gene: TRBJ1-5
CDR3aa: CASRRRDRGVSGNQPQHF
CDR3nt: TGTGCAAGTCGCCGTCGGGACAGGGGTGTTAGTGGCAATCAGCCCCAGCATTTT

d_gene: TRBD2
v_gene: TRBV5-6
len: 16
abundance: .
j_gene: TRBJ2-5
CDR3aa: CASSWGLAGGRETQYF
CDR3nt: TGTGCCAGCAGCTGGGGACTAGCGGGAGGGCGTGAGACCCAGTACTTC

d_gene: .
v_gene: TRBV3-1/TRBV3-2
len: 16
abundance: .
j_gene: TRBJ1-2
CDR3aa: CASSQAGGGSNYGYTF
CDR3nt: TGTGCCAGCAGCCAAGCGGGGGGGGGTAGTAACTATGGCTACACCTTC

d_gene: .
v_gene: TRBV15
len: 18
abundance: .
j_gene: TRBJ2-1
CDR3aa: CATSRDRGFYGPYNEQFF
CDR3nt: TGTGCCACCAGCAGAGATAGGGGGTTTTATGGGCCCTACAATGAGCAGTTCTTC

d_gene: .
v_gene: TRBV5-1
len: 13
abundance: .
j_gene: TRBJ2-5
CDR3aa: CASSIDIQETQYF
CDR3nt: TGCGCCAGCAGCATAGACATCCAAGAGACCCAGTACTTC

d_gene: .
v_gene: TRBV3-1/TRBV3-2
len: 15
abundance: .
j_gene: TRBJ2-1
CDR3aa: CASSPWLATVNEQFF
CDR3nt: TGTGCCAGCAGCCCCTGGTTAGCGACGGTAAATGAGCAGTTCTTC